This TCR beta chain was obtained from a study of response to subunit inactivated influenza vaccine (dated by TCRdb to the late 2010s). With regard to the full study: Deep quantitative T cell receptor repertoire profiling was used in the study to track responses to a trivalent subunit inactivated influenza vaccine.

Details on this clonotype: Which antigen it targets is not known. A read error may account for a junction end that differs from germline.

Library preparation was by RT-PCR. The listed sequencing device is Illumina HiSeq 2500. TCRdb reprocessed the public reads (quality trimming at Q25 with fastp, clone calling with MiXCR) and kept in-frame beta chains. Every CDR3 protein is listed once, alongside the most common genes and DNA of its rows. Present in this sample are about 650,000 distinct CDR3 sequences, about 14% of which were seen just once. Jointly, the top ten make up 7.5% to 8% of the sample. CDR1 and CDR2 (MNHEY, SVGEGT) derive from the germline V gene. The CDR3 runs 13 residues from the cysteine to the phenylalanine. The entry retains the CDR3 DNA only, 39 bases that are in frame from base 1. Broad study findings and their caveats: It was suggested by the authors that each seasonal influenza vaccination may recruit only a limited number of new T cells.

Specimen: PBMCs from blood, collected about 14 days before vaccination. The receptor was isolated from a man between 45 and 60 years old who received an inactivated influenza vaccine. Donor details come from another sample of the same person, matched by shared clones. This chain is built from TRBV6-2 or TRBV6-3 and TRBJ1-5; no D gene call is confident. The bases read TGTGCCAGCAGTTACTATATGGACCAGCCCCAGCCTTTT. This sequence encodes CASSYYMDQPQPF.